This TCR beta chain emerged from a study of response to subunit inactivated influenza vaccine. TCRdb processed the RT-PCR reads anew with MiXCR; each CDR3 protein has one entry. The table includes under 800,000 distinct CDR3 sequences, approximately 15% detected once. Study results and caveats: Authors suggested each seasonal influenza vaccination recruits few new T cells.

This CDR3 comprises 13 residues. Per germline, CDR1 SGHTA and CDR2 FQGNSA. V gave up 4 bases and J gave up 10 bases, with 14 bases separating them. This clonotype was found a few times. Its antigen is still unknown. This clonotype was obtained from a man between 50 and 59 years old who received an inactivated influenza vaccine. Sample: PBMCs from blood, taken about 14 days before vaccination. V gene TRBV7-2 combines with J gene TRBJ2-4; D is possibly TRBD2 (5 bases). The CDR3 bases are TGTGCCAGCAGCTATGGCCGGGGATCTATTCAGTACTTC. Amino acid sequence: CASSYGRGSIQYF. Based on the CDR3 plus reference TRBV7-2 and TRBJ2-4, the full variable domain is GAGVSQSPSNKVTEKGKDVELRCDPISGHTALYWYRQSLGQGLEFLIYFQGNSAPDKSGLPSDRFSAERTGGSVSTLTIQRTQQEDSAVYLCASSYGRGSIQYFGAGTRLSVL.